The 25 T cell receptor beta chains presented below share a single source sample, sequenced in a study of T cells in Graves' hyperthyroidism and ophthalmopathy. Amplification of TCR beta CDR3 regions was performed using RNA transcripts as template. The HTBI primer set was used in a first-round RT-PCR of the TCR CDR3. TCRdb processed the multiplex PCR reads anew with MiXCR; each CDR3 protein has one entry. The data show fewer than 650,000 distinct CDR3 sequences, over 45% seen once. Sequencing was carried out using peripheral blood or thyroid tissue (not recorded which). The receptors here all came from an adult woman with Graves' disease, either hyperthyroidism or ophthalmopathy (not recorded which).

The sample holds a few counts of this clonotype. The chain employs TRBV20-1 and TRBJ2-7, with a tentative D call TRBD1 (6 bases). Germline CDR1 is DFQATT and CDR2 is SNEGSKA (reference sequence). V dropped 6 bases and J dropped 6 bases, with 12 bases sitting between them. This CDR3 contains 11 residues. For the CDR3, the DNA is TGCAGTGCACCGCACAGGGTCGAGCAGTACTTC. This translates into CSAPHRVEQYF.

The CDR3 sequence: CASSHELGYGYTF. CDR3 bases: TGTGCCAGCAGCCACGAACTGGGCTATGGCTACACCTTC. V usage is TRBV7-9 and J usage is TRBJ1-2; D call uncertain. The CDR3 is 13 amino acids. CDR1 is SEHNR and CDR2 is FQNEAQ in the germline V gene (reference sequence). The germline V and J ends were trimmed by 5 bases and 4 bases, with 11 bases remaining between them. Filled out from reference TRBV7-9 and TRBJ1-2, the complete variable domain reads DTGVSQNPRHKITKRGQNVTFRCDPISEHNRLYWYRQTLGQGPEFLTYFQNEAQLEKSRLLSDRFSAERPKGSFSTLEIQRTEQGDSAMYLCASSHELGYGYTFGSGTRLTVV.

The chain carries TRBV20-1 and TRBJ1-6, with 9 bases matching TRBD1. In germline, CDR1 is DFQATT, CDR2 SNEGSKA (reference sequence). The trim removed 0 bases at V and 6 bases at J, leaving 6 bases unmatched. The CDR3 runs 16 residues. The CDR3 loop is CSARDSTGGSNSPLHF. In DNA form, the CDR3 reads TGCAGTGCTAGAGATTCCACAGGGGGCAGTAATTCACCCCTCCACTTT.

This clonotype was counted many times. The chain carries TRBV7-3 and TRBJ2-6; D is undetermined. There are 15 residues in the CDR3. Germline-derived CDR1 and CDR2 are SGHTA and FQGTGA. V was trimmed by 2 bases and J by 2 bases, leaving 7 bases between them. CDR3 sequence reads: CASSLDGAGANVLTF. In DNA, the CDR3 is TGTGCCAGCAGCTTAGATGGGGCTGGGGCCAACGTCCTGACTTTC.

The chain is built from TRBV6-1 and TRBJ2-7; D is unclear. This CDR3 has 12 residues. V lost 2 bases and J lost 4, with 6 bases in between. Germline V gene lookup returns CDR1 MNHNS and CDR2 SASEGT. The CDR3 region has the DNA TGTGCCAGCAGTGAATGGGGATACGAGCAGTACTTC. Its protein product is CASSEWGYEQYF.

This clonotype was counted a few times. The chain carries TRBV4-2 and TRBJ2-2; D is unclear. V lost 3 bases and J 2 bases, leaving 13 bases between the germline ends. Germline CDR1 is LGHNA and CDR2 is YNFKEQ. CDR3 size: 16 residues. The CDR3 loop reads CASSHARQQNTGELFF. The CDR3 coding sequence is TGTGCCAGCAGCCACGCTCGGCAGCAAAACACCGGGGAGCTGTTTTTT.

This clonotype was seen many times. V usage is TRBV5-5 and J usage is TRBJ2-2; possibly TRBD1 for D (5 bases). V dropped 3 bases and J dropped 7 bases, with 10 bases sitting between them. CDR3 length equals 13 residues. Germline-derived CDR1 and CDR2 are SGHKS and YYEKEE (reference sequence). CDR3: CASSSRVFGELFF. CDR3 bases: TGTGCCAGCAGCTCCAGGGTTTTCGGGGAGCTGTTTTTT.

The V and J genes are TRBV5-1 and TRBJ1-1; 7 bases match TRBD1. After removal of 1 base from V and 1 base from J, the junction contained 7 bases not matched to a gene. This CDR3 has 16 residues. Germline V gives CDR1 SGHRS, CDR2 YFSETQ. CDR3 sequence (DNA): TGCGCCAGCAGCTTGAGGGCACAGGGGAAGAACACTGAAGCTTTCTTT. Its translation: CASSLRAQGKNTEAFF.

In this sample, this clonotype turned up many times. The chain uses TRBV29-1 and TRBJ2-7; 7 positions agree with TRBD2. The CDR3 has 13 residues. Germline-derived CDR1 and CDR2 are SQVTM and ANQGSEA. J lost 5 bases, V lost 4 bases, and 8 bases had no gene match. CDR3 bases: TGCAGCGTTGTCGAGCGGGGTCAGCACGAGCAGTACTTC. It specifies CSVVERGQHEQYF.

About this clonotype itself: The junction departs from the called germline gene at one end, perhaps through a read error. The rearrangement uses TRBV7-6 and TRBJ2-7; D is possibly TRBD1 (5 bases). The CDR3 has 16 amino acids. The germline CDR1 and CDR2 sequences are SGHVS and FNYEAQ. The CDR3 region has the DNA TGTGCCAGCAGCTTAGGACAGAGTACTCCCTCCAACGAGCAGTACTTC. This translates into CASSLGQSTPSNEQYF.

The rearrangement joins TRBV5-1 to TRBJ1-1, with TRBD1 as a possible D gene (6 bases). This CDR3 contains 16 residues. The V gene's germline CDR1 is SGHRS and CDR2 YFSETQ. The V end was cut by 3 bases, the J end by 4 bases, with 19 bases between. The CDR3 loop reads CASSWEAGGRATEAFF. The CDR3 DNA reads as TGCGCCAGCAGCTGGGAAGCCGGGGGGCGCGCCACTGAAGCTTTCTTT.

The chain has TRBV6-1 and TRBJ2-7, with a tentative D call TRBD2 (5 bases). The germline CDR1 and CDR2 sequences are MNHNS and SASEGT. V dropped 6 bases and J dropped 6 bases, with 21 bases sitting between them. This CDR3 region has 15 residues. The CDR3 DNA is TGTGCCAGCAGGCTTGACGAACGGCGGGTCGTCGAGCAGTACTTC. As protein: CASRLDERRVVEQYF.

The count of this clonotype is one. The chain recombines TRBV7-8 with TRBJ2-5; possible D gene TRBD2, 6 bases. The ends were cut back, 8 bases at V and 5 bases at J, with 15 bases in the middle. The CDR3 consists of 13 residues. Germline V gene data show CDR1 as SGHVS and CDR2 as FQNEAQ. CDR3 amino acids: CASSPGSHETQYF. The DNA of the CDR3 is TGTGCCAGCTCGCCCGGGAGTCATGAGACCCAGTACTTC.

This clonotype was detected a few times. The rearrangement uses TRBV24-1 and TRBJ2-2; 10 bases are shared with TRBD2. Germline V gives CDR1 KGHDR, CDR2 SFDVKD. Unmatched junction bases numbered 6, after V lost 4 bases and J lost 2 bases. There are 17 residues in the CDR3. CDR3 DNA: TGTGCCACCAGTGAAACCGGACTAGCGGCTAACACCGGGGAGCTGTTTTTT. The encoded protein is CATSETGLAANTGELFF.

At least ten counts were recorded for this clonotype. The V call is TRBV20-1, the J call TRBJ1-6; a possible D gene is TRBD1 (5 bases). Germline-derived CDR1 and CDR2 are DFQATT and SNEGSKA (reference sequence). CDR3 length: 15 amino acids. Trimming stripped 3 bases from V and 7 bases from J, with 16 bases between. The CDR3: CSARTPVAGNSPLHF. As DNA, the CDR3 is TGCAGTGCTAGGACCCCGGTGGCAGGGAATTCACCCCTCCACTTT.

A single count supports this clonotype. The chain joins TRBV12-3 or TRBV12-4 to TRBJ1-5; TRBD1 might be the D (6 bases). V was shortened by 6 bases and J by 11 bases, with 14 bases between the two germline ends. CDR3 length equals 12 residues. The CDR3 region has the DNA TGTGCCAGCAGAACAGGGATCGGAACCCAGCATTTT. Translation gives CASRTGIGTQHF.

This clonotype was seen repeatedly, ten times or more. V and J are TRBV5-4 and TRBJ1-1; D call uncertain. V was cut by 7 bases and J by 0 bases, with 16 bases left in between. Per germline, CDR1 SGHNT and CDR2 YYREEE (reference sequence). This CDR3 contains 15 residues. CDR3 amino acids: CASGRDSGMNTEAFF. Here the CDR3 DNA reads TGTGCCAGCGGCCGGGATTCGGGGATGAACACTGAAGCTTTCTTT.

The J gene is TRBJ1-2, the V gene TRBV20-1; possible D gene TRBD1, 5 bases. CDR1 DFQATT and CDR2 SNEGSKA come from the germline V gene (reference sequence). V shed 1 base and J shed 6 bases, with 9 bases lying between them. The CDR3 contains 12 residues. CDR3 in DNA: TGCAGTGCTAGAGTAGGGGACGATGGCTACACCTTC. Protein sequence: CSARVGDDGYTF.

V usage is TRBV7-8 and J usage is TRBJ2-3, with a possible D match to TRBD2 (5 bases). Germline CDR1 is SGHVS and CDR2 is FQNEAQ. The CDR3 covers 15 residues. Trimming shortened V by 4 bases and J by 0 bases, and 11 bases separated the two germline ends. The DNA for the CDR3 is TGTGCCAGCAGCTCTTGGACTTCTAGCACAGATACGCAGTATTTT. Translation gives CASSSWTSSTDTQYF.

CDR3 protein: CASSPRSKSTNSPLHF. The CDR3 region has the DNA TGTGCCAGCAGCCCCAGGTCGAAGAGTACTAATTCACCCCTCCACTTT. V and J are TRBV11-3 and TRBJ1-6; D remains unclear. V lost 5 bases and J 6 bases, leaving 17 bases between the germline ends. The CDR3 is 16 residues long. Germline assignment: CDR1 SGHNT and CDR2 YENEEA.

V usage is TRBV7-9 and J usage is TRBJ2-2, with no clear D. This CDR3 has 16 amino acids. Trimming took off 5 bases at V and 0 bases at J, with 13 bases between the two ends. Germline V gene data show CDR1 as SEHNR and CDR2 as FQNEAQ (reference sequence). In nucleotides, the CDR3 is TGTGCCAGCAGCGGAAGGAAGGTCGCGAACACCGGGGAGCTGTTTTTT. Protein sequence: CASSGRKVANTGELFF.

This clonotype was seen only a few times. This sequence joins TRBV19 and TRBJ2-6; 10 nucleotides match TRBD1. The V segment lost 6 bases and the J segment 14 bases; nucleotides outside the gene matches: 4. Per germline, CDR1 LNHDA and CDR2 SQIVND (reference sequence). The CDR3 is 12 residues long. Here the CDR3 DNA reads TGTGCCAGTAGAGACAGGGGGCGCATCCTGACTTTC. It yields the protein CASRDRGRILTF.

This clonotype was seen ten or more times. The rearrangement joins TRBV9 to TRBJ2-2; no clear D. Deletions cut 0 bases from V and 6 bases from J, with 6 bases between. This CDR3 is built from 13 residues. Germline values: CDR1 SGDLS, CDR2 YYNGEE. The CDR3 nucleotides are TGTGCCAGCAGCGTAGATCCCCCCGGGGAGCTGTTTTTT. This encodes CASSVDPPGELFF.

This clonotype was seen at least ten times. This chain uses TRBV3-1 with TRBJ2-7, with D perhaps matching TRBD1 (6 bases). CDR1 and CDR2 (germline): LGHDT, YNNKEL (reference sequence). V gave up 3 bases and J gave up 7 bases, with 10 bases separating them. The CDR3 runs to 12 residues. The CDR3 loop is CASSQNGQEQYF. CDR3 in DNA: TGTGCCAGCAGCCAGAACGGACAGGAGCAGTACTTC.

V and J are TRBV10-3 and TRBJ2-1, with 12 bases identical to TRBD2. V trimming: 6 bases; J trimming: 7 bases; junction bases outside the gene matches: 4. The CDR3 runs 14 residues. Germline V gene data show CDR1 as ENHRY and CDR2 as SYGVKD. DNA for the CDR3: TGTGCCATCAGCCGACTAGCGGGAGATAATGAGCAGTTCTTC. Translating gives CAISRLAGDNEQFF.